This T cell receptor beta chain derives from a study of OX40 agonist ivuxolimab in advanced cancers. Study-level background: Patients treated during dose escalation were battling hepatocellular carcinoma, melanoma, renal cell or head and neck cancer. Partial responses occurred in three patients (one hepatocellular carcinoma, two cutaneous melanoma).

Sequencing used immunoSEQ multiplex PCR; TCRdb keeps in-frame clones, though not all of them. Of about 31,000 clones detected, 82% appear once; the ten largest clones hold about a fifth. This CDR3 spans 17 amino acids. Germline V gene sequence: CDR1 SGHTA, CDR2 FQGTGA. Trimming removed 2 bases at V and 7 bases at J, with 23 bases between. The receptor was isolated from an adult with an advanced solid tumor such as melanoma, head and neck, liver or kidney cancer. The chain recombines TRBV7-3 with TRBJ1-2; TRBD1 is a possible D gene (6 bases). Material: CD4+ or CD8+ T cells sorted from blood, obtained in a trial of the OX40 agonist ivuxolimab. CDR3 nucleotide sequence: TGTGCCAGCAGCTTATCAGGGGCAGGGTTTATTCAGAGTGGCTACACCTTC. Translating it yields CASSLSGAGFIQSGYTF. Together with reference TRBV7-3 and TRBJ1-2, the CDR3 gives the full variable domain: GAGVSQTPSNKVTEKGKYVELRCDPISGHTALYWYRQSLGQGPEFLIYFQGTGAADDSGLPNDRFFAVRPEGSVSTLKIQRTERGDSAVYLCASSLSGAGFIQSGYTFGSGTRLTVV.